This T cell receptor beta chain was found in a study of blood T cell repertoires in COVID-19. Study context: Specimens from acute and convalescent COVID-19 originated in the United States, Italy and Spain.

Using immunoSEQ multiplex PCR, the repertoire was profiled, and TCRdb retains in-frame clones only, with some absent. This table holds around 300,000 clones, 70% to 90% found once. As to this clone: Different DNA sequences within this sample yield the same CDR3.

The CDR3 contains 13 residues. The V end was cut by 4 bases, the J end by 1 base, with 8 bases between. Germline-derived CDR1 and CDR2 are SGHKS and YYEKEE (reference sequence). The sequencing input was peripheral blood. This rearrangement joins TRBV5-5 to TRBJ1-1; D unclear. The TCR was taken from a woman aged 70-85 years with acute or convalescent COVID-19. CDR3 loop: CASSLGGNTEAFF. CDR3 sequence (DNA): TGTGCCAGCAGCCTGGGAGGGAACACTGAAGCTTTCTTT. The full variable domain, its missing parts supplied by reference TRBV5-5 and TRBJ1-1, is DAGVTQSPTHLIKTRGQQVTLRCSPISGHKSVSWYQQVLGQGPQFIFQYYEKEERGRGNFPDRFSARQFPNYSSELNVNALLLGDSALYLCASSLGGNTEAFFGQGTRLTVV.